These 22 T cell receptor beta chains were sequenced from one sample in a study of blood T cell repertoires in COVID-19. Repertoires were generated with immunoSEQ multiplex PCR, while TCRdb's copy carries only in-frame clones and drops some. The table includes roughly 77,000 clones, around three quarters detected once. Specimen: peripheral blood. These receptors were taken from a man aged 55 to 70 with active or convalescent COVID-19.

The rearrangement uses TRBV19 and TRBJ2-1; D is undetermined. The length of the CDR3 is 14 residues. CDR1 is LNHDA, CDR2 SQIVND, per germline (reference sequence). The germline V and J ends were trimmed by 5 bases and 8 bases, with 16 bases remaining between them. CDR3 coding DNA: TGTGCCAGTAGTCACCCCGGGTCCCAGCATGAGCAGTTCTTC. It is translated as CASSHPGSQHEQFF.

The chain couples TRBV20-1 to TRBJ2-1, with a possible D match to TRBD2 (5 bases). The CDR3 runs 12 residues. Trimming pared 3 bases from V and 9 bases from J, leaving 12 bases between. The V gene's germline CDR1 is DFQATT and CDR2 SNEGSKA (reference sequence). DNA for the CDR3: TGCAGTGCTAGTCGGCTAGCTGGTGAGCAGTTCTTC. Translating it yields CSASRLAGEQFF.

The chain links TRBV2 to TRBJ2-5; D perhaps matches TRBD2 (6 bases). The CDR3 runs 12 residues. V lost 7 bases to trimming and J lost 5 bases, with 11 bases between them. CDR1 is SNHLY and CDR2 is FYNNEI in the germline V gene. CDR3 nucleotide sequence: TGTGCCAGCAAAGCGGAGGGGGAGACCCAGTACTTC. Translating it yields CASKAEGETQYF.

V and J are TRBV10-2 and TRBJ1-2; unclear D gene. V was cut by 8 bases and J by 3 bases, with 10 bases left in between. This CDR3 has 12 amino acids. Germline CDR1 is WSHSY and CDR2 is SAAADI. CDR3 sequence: CASSYADYGYTF. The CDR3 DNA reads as TGCGCCAGCTCGTACGCGGACTATGGCTACACCTTC.

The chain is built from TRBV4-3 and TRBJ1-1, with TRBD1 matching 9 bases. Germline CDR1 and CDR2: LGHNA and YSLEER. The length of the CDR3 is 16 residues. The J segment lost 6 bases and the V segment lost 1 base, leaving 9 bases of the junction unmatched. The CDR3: CASSQGRDREYSEAFF. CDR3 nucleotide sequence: TGCGCCAGCAGCCAAGGGCGGGACAGGGAATACTCTGAAGCTTTCTTT.

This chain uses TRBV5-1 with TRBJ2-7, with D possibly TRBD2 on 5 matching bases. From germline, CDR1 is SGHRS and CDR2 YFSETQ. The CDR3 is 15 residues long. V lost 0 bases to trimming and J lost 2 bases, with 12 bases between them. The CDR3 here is CASSLGGIQPYEQYF. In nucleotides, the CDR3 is TGCGCCAGCAGCTTGGGAGGGATCCAACCCTACGAGCAGTACTTC.

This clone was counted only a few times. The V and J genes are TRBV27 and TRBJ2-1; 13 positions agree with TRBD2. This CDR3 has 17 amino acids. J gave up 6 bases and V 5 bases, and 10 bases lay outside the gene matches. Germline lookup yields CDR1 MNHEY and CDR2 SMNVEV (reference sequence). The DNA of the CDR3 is TGTGCCAGCAGTCCGAGACTAGCGGGGGGCAATTCCAATGAGCAGTTCTTC. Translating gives CASSPRLAGGNSNEQFF.

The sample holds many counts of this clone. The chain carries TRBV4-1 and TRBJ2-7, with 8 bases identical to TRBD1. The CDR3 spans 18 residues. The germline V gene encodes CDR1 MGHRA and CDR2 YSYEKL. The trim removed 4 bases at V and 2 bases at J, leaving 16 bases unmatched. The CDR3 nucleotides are TGCGCCAGCAGCCTTAGGGCAGGGGGCGCGTCTGGGCCCTACGAGCAGTACTTC. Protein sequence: CASSLRAGGASGPYEQYF.

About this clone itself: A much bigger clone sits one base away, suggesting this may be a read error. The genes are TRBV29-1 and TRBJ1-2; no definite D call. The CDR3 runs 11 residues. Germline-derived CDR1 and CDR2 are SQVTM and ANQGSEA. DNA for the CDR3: TGCAGCGTTGACATTAACTATGGCTACATCTTC. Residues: CSVDINYGYIF. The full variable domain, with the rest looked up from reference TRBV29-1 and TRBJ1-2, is SAVISQKPSRDICQRGTSLTIQCQVDSQVTMMFWYRQQPGQSLTLIATANQGSEATYESGFVIDKFPISRPNLTFSTLTVSNMSPEDSSIYLCSVDINYGYIFGSGTRLTVV.

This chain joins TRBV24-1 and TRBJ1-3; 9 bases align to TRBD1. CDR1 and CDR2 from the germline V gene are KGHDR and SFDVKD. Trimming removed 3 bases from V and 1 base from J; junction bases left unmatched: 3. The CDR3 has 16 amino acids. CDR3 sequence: CATSDPGTGSGNTIYF. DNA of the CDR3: TGTGCCACCAGTGATCCGGGGACAGGGTCTGGAAACACCATATATTTT.

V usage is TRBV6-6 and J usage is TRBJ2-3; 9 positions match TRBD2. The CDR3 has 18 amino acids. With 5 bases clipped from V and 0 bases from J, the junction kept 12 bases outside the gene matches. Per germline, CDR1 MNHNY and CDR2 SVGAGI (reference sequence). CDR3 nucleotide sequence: TGTGCCAGCAGTCCCTCGAGCGGGGGGCGCATTAGCACAGATACGCAGTATTTT. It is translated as CASSPSSGGRISTDTQYF.

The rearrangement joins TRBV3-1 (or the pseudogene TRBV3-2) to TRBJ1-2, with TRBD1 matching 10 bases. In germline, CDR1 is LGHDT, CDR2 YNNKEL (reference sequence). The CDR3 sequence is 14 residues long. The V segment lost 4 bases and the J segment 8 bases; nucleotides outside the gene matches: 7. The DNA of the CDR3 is TGTGCCAGCAGCCCAGACAGGGGGCTGGGGGGCTACACCTTC. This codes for CASSPDRGLGGYTF.

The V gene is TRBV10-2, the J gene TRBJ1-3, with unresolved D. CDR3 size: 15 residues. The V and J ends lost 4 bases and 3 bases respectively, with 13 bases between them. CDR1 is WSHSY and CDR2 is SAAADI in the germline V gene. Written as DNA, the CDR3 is TGCGCCAGCAGTGTTCACTCCACCGATGGAAACACCATATATTTT. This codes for CASSVHSTDGNTIYF.

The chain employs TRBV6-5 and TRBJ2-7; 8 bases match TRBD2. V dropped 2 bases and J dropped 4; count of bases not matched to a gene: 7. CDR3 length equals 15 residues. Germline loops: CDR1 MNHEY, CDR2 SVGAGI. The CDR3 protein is CASSYRHGGGYEQYF. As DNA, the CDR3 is TGTGCCAGCAGTTACCGCCACGGGGGGGGTTACGAGCAGTACTTC.

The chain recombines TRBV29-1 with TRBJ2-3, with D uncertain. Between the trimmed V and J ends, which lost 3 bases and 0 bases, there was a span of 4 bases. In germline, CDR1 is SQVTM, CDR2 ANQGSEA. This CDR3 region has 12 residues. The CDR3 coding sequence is TGCAGCGTTGAGGCCAGCACAGATACGCAGTATTTT. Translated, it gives CSVEASTDTQYF.

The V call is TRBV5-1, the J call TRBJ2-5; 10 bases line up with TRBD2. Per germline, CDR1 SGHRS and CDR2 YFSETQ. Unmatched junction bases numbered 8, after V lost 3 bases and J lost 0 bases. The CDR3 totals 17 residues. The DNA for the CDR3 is TGCGCCAGCAGCTACTTCAGCGGGGGGGCCTACCAAGAGACCCAGTACTTC. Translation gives CASSYFSGGAYQETQYF.

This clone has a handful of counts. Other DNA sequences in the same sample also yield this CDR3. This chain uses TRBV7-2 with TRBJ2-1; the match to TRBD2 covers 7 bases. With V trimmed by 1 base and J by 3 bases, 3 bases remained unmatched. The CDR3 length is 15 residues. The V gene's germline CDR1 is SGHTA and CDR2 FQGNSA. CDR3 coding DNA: TGTGCCAGCAGCTTAGTGGGAGGGTTCTACAATGAGCAGTTCTTC. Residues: CASSLVGGFYNEQFF.

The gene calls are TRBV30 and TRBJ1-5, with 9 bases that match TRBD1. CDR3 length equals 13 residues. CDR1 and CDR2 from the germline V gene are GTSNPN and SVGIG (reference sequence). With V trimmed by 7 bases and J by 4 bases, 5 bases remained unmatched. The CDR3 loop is CASQGQGNQPQHF. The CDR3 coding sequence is TGTGCCTCGCAGGGACAGGGTAATCAGCCCCAGCATTTT.

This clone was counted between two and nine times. In nucleotides, the CDR3 is TGTGCCAGCAGGCCCCGACCAGGGCCGAACTATGGCTACACCTTC. Translating it yields CASRPRPGPNYGYTF. J is TRBJ1-2 and V is TRBV6-6; D may be TRBD1 (5 bases). This CDR3 comprises 15 residues. The germline V gene has CDR1 MNHNY and CDR2 SVGAGI (reference sequence). V lost 6 bases to trimming and J lost 2 bases, with 16 bases between them.

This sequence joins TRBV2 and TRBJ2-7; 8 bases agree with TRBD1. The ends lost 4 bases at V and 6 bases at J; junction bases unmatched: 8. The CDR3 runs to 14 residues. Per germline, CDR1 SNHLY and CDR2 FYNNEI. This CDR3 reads CASSVGTGGLEQYF. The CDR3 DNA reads TGTGCCAGCAGTGTAGGGACAGGCGGACTCGAGCAGTACTTC.

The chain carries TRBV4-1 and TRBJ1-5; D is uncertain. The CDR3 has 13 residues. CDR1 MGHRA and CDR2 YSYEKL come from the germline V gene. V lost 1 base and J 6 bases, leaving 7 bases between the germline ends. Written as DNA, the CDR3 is TGCGCCAGCAGCCAAGTTTCATCTCAGCCCCAGCATTTT. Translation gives CASSQVSSQPQHF.

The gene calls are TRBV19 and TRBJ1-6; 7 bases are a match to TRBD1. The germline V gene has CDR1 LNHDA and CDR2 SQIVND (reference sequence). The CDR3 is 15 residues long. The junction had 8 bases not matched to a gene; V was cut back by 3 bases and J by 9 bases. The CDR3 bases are TGTGCCAGTAGTATGCAGGGGGATTATGGTTCACCCCTCCACTTT. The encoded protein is CASSMQGDYGSPLHF.